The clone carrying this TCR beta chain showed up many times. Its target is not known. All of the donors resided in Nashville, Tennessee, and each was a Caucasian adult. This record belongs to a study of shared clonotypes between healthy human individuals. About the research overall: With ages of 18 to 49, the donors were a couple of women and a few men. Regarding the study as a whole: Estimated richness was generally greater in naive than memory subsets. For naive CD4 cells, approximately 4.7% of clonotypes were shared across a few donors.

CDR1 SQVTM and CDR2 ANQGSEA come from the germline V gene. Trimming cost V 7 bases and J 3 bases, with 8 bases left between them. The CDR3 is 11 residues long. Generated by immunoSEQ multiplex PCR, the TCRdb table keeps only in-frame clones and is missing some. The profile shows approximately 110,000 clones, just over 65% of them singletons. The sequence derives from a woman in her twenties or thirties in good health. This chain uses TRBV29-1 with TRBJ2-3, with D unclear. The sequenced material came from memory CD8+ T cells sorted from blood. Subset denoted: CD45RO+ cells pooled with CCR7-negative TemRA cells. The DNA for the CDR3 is TGCAGCGCCGTCGTGACAGATACGCAGTATTTT. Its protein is CSAVVTDTQYF.